A single sample gave rise to the 7 T cell receptor beta chains below, sequenced in a study of shared clonotypes between healthy human individuals. Here immunoSEQ multiplex PCR was the method, and the copy in TCRdb shows in-frame clones only, minus some. The sample lists 2 million to 2.5 million clones, 85% to 95% seen once, with 0.39% in the top ten. The sample comprised naive CD4+ T cells from PBMCs. Subset given: CD45RA+ positively selected. The receptors shown here come from a man between 18 and 35 years old in good health. Some clones in this sample may be carry-over from other donors' samples.

This clone has only one observation. V is TRBV5-4 and J is TRBJ1-4, with D unclear. CDR1 is SGHNT and CDR2 is YYREEE in the germline V gene (reference sequence). The length of the CDR3 is 15 residues. Trimming left V 4 bases short and J 5 bases short, with 15 bases between. The CDR3 loop reads CASSVDGSSNEKLFF. The DNA for the CDR3 is TGTGCCAGCAGCGTAGACGGAAGCTCAAATGAAAAACTGTTTTTT.

In its sample, this clone was seen once. The chain links TRBV5-4 to TRBJ2-5, with 10 positions matching TRBD2. The CDR3 is 15 residues long. Germline loops: CDR1 SGHNT, CDR2 YYREEE (reference sequence). The V and J ends lost 0 bases and 7 bases, in that order; junction bases with no gene match: 6. CDR3: CASSLALAGGGTQYF. The CDR3, as DNA: TGTGCCAGCAGCTTGGCCTTAGCGGGAGGAGGGACCCAGTACTTC.

The chain links TRBV30 to TRBJ1-4; possible D gene TRBD1, 6 bases. The CDR3 is made up of 13 amino acids. V shed 5 bases and J shed 6 bases, with 13 bases lying between them. The germline gives CDR1 GTSNPN, CDR2 SVGIG (reference sequence). The CDR3 DNA sequence: TGTGCCTGGGGATCTCAGGGGTATGAAAAACTGTTTTTT. Its protein product is CAWGSQGYEKLFF.

The rearrangement joins TRBV7-9 to TRBJ2-1; D gene ambiguous. Deletions cut 5 bases from V and 14 bases from J, with 16 bases between. In germline, CDR1 is SEHNR, CDR2 FQNEAQ (reference sequence). There are 12 residues in the CDR3. The CDR3 DNA reads as TGTGCCAGCAGCCCCGGCCTCAAAATGGAGTTCTTC. As protein: CASSPGLKMEFF.

This clone was observed a single time. The rearrangement uses TRBV6-6 and TRBJ2-7, with TRBD2 identical over 11 bases. CDR3 length equals 15 residues. From germline, CDR1 is MNHNY and CDR2 SVGAGI (reference sequence). Losses at the gene ends were 8 bases for V and 1 base for J; bases not matched to a gene: 7. The CDR3 DNA is TGTGCCAGCCGCGCGGGACTAGCGGTATCCTACGAGCAGTACTTC. Its translation: CASRAGLAVSYEQYF.

This clone was recorded only once. V is TRBV28 and J is TRBJ2-3; D is undetermined. The ends were cut back, 0 bases at V and 2 bases at J, with 6 bases in the middle. Germline V gene sequence: CDR1 MDHEN, CDR2 SYDVKM. This CDR3 spans 14 amino acids. The CDR3 loop is CASSLWSLTDTQYF. The CDR3 nucleotides read TGTGCCAGCAGTTTATGGTCGCTCACAGATACGCAGTATTTT.

This chain joins TRBV29-1 and TRBJ2-7; the match to TRBD2 covers 9 bases. V trimming: 1 base; J trimming: 5 bases; junction bases outside the gene matches: 0. Germline V gene lookup returns CDR1 SQVTM and CDR2 ANQGSEA. The CDR3 extends over 12 amino acids. This CDR3 reads CSVEGLADEQYF. The CDR3, as DNA: TGCAGCGTTGAAGGACTAGCGGACGAGCAGTACTTC.